This TCR beta chain derives from a study of PD-1 blockade in classical Hodgkin lymphoma. Germline-derived CDR1 and CDR2 are SGHRS and YFSETQ. V dropped 4 bases and J dropped 6 bases, with 11 bases sitting between them. This CDR3 contains 13 residues. The table came from immunoSEQ multiplex PCR; TCRdb's copy has only in-frame clones and leaves some out. The sample includes about 63,000 clones, 85% to 90% of them seen just once. Every one of the patients relapsed after autologous stem cell transplantation (brentuximab vedotin exposure was variable). Source: peripheral blood mononuclear cells (PBMCs), taken before the second cycle of nivolumab. The sequence derives from a human donor with classical Hodgkin lymphoma. The chain joins TRBV5-1 to TRBJ2-1; possibly TRBD1 or TRBD2 for D (6 bases each). In nucleotides, the CDR3 is TGCGCCAGCAGCCCGGGGGCCCTCAATGAGCAGTTCTTC. Translating it yields CASSPGALNEQFF.